Shown below are 16 T cell receptor beta chains from a single sample sequenced in a study of blood T cell repertoires in COVID-19. The protocol was immunoSEQ multiplex PCR, while the TCRdb copy is restricted to in-frame clones and leaves out a portion. The repertoire includes about 100,000 clones, about nine tenths of them detected once, and approximately 2% sits in the top ten. The sequenced sample consisted of peripheral blood. The receptors here all came from a man between 50 and 59 years old with active COVID-19.

The gene calls are TRBV5-1 and TRBJ2-5; no definite D call. Between the trimmed V and J ends, which lost 4 bases and 1 base, there was a span of 14 bases. This CDR3 has 15 residues. Germline CDR1 SGHRS, CDR2 YFSETQ. The CDR3 sequence is CASSRILNSQETQYF. The CDR3 DNA follows: TGCGCCAGCAGCAGGATATTAAACAGCCAAGAGACCCAGTACTTC.

The rearrangement joins TRBV6-1 to TRBJ2-2; D unresolved. Trimming left V 2 bases short and J 6 bases short, with 10 bases between. The germline gives CDR1 MNHNS, CDR2 SASEGT. CDR3 length: 14 residues. In nucleotides, the CDR3 is TGTGCCAGCAGTGAAAGAGGTCTTGCCGGGGAGCTGTTTTTT. This encodes CASSERGLAGELFF.

In this sample, this clone turned up a few times. The rearrangement uses TRBV5-1 and TRBJ2-5, with 9 bases fitting TRBD2. After removal of 0 bases from V and 2 bases from J, the junction contained 5 bases not matched to a gene. CDR3 size: 16 residues. Germline values: CDR1 SGHRS, CDR2 YFSETQ. This CDR3 reads CASSLVAGVQQETQYF. CDR3 bases: TGCGCCAGCAGCTTGGTAGCGGGAGTTCAGCAAGAGACCCAGTACTTC.

The chain is built from TRBV27 and TRBJ2-7; the D gene is possibly TRBD1 (5 bases). V gave up 3 bases and J gave up 3 bases, with 12 bases separating them. Germline V CDR1 and CDR2: MNHEY, SMNVEV (reference sequence). CDR3 length: 14 amino acids. As DNA, the CDR3 is TGTGCCAGCAGTTTTTCCGAAGGGGTCTACGAGCAGTACTTC. This gives the protein CASSFSEGVYEQYF.

The CDR3 loop reads CASSPVGTGTNQPQHF. For the CDR3, the DNA is TGTGCCAGCAGCCCCGTAGGGACAGGGACCAATCAGCCCCAGCATTTT. V and J are TRBV28 and TRBJ1-5; TRBD1 matches at 9 bases. The CDR3 runs 16 residues. Germline-derived CDR1 and CDR2 are MDHEN and SYDVKM. V lost 6 bases, J lost 3 bases, and 9 bases stayed unmatched.

The gene calls are TRBV5-1 and TRBJ1-6; TRBD1 aligns across 8 bases. The germline CDR1 and CDR2 sequences are SGHRS and YFSETQ. The junction had 5 bases not matched to a gene; V was cut back by 4 bases and J by 8 bases. This CDR3 spans 14 amino acids. The CDR3 sequence is CASSAGQVDSPLHF. The CDR3 DNA reads as TGCGCCAGCAGCGCGGGACAGGTGGATTCACCCCTCCACTTT. Using reference TRBV5-1 and TRBJ1-6 for the parts outside the CDR3, the full variable domain is KAGVTQTPRYLIKTRGQQVTLSCSPISGHRSVSWYQQTPGQGLQFLFEYFSETQRNKGNFPGRFSGRQFSNSRSEMNVSTLELGDSALYLCASSAGQVDSPLHFGNGTRLTVT.

This clone occurred a few times. The chain uses TRBV2 and TRBJ2-7, with 8 bases matching TRBD1. V was clipped by 7 bases and J by 6 bases; unmatched bases: 11. This CDR3 is 14 amino acids long. Germline V gene sequence: CDR1 SNHLY, CDR2 FYNNEI. CDR3 in DNA: TGTGCCAGCAAGGACAGGGTAAATTTGGGCGAGCAGTACTTC. Translating gives CASKDRVNLGEQYF.

This chain joins TRBV5-6 and TRBJ2-3; D unresolved. Trimming removed 3 bases from V and 3 bases from J, with 8 bases in between. The CDR3 extends over 13 amino acids. Germline values: CDR1 SGHDT, CDR2 YYEEEE. For the CDR3, the DNA is TGTGCCAGCAGCTCCGCAGGTACAGATACGCAGTATTTT. The encoded protein is CASSSAGTDTQYF. The complete variable domain, with remaining parts taken from reference TRBV5-6 and TRBJ2-3, reads DAGVTQSPTHLIKTRGQQVTLRCSPKSGHDTVSWYQQALGQGPQFIFQYYEEEERQRGNFPDRFSGHQFPNYSSELNVNALLLGDSALYLCASSSAGTDTQYFGPGTRLTVL.

This chain joins TRBV6-5 and TRBJ2-5; 10 bases align to TRBD1. The CDR3 length is 14 residues. V was pared by 6 bases and J by 5 bases, with 6 bases of the junction left unmatched. The germline V gene has CDR1 MNHEY and CDR2 SVGAGI. The CDR3 region has the DNA TGTGCCAGCAGACGGGACAGGGGTTGGGAGACCCAGTACTTC. Amino acids: CASRRDRGWETQYF.

The chain joins TRBV6-5 to TRBJ2-3; possibly TRBD1 for D (5 bases). The CDR3 is 14 amino acids. The germline V and J ends were trimmed by 6 bases and 8 bases, with 18 bases remaining between them. Germline lookup yields CDR1 MNHEY and CDR2 SVGAGI. CDR3 nucleotides: TGTGCCAGCAGACAGGCACGGACCGGGCGTACGCAGTATTTT. It translates to CASRQARTGRTQYF.

V gene TRBV5-1 combines with J gene TRBJ2-5, with D tentatively TRBD1 (5 bases). The CDR3 is made up of 15 amino acids. Trimming left V 4 bases short and J 1 base short, with 14 bases between. CDR1 and CDR2 from the germline V gene are SGHRS and YFSETQ. This CDR3 reads CASSLSQGSQETQYF. As DNA, the CDR3 is TGCGCCAGCAGCCTCTCCCAGGGCAGCCAAGAGACCCAGTACTTC.

This chain connects TRBV6-2 or TRBV6-3 to TRBJ1-1; D is ambiguous. CDR3 length: 15 amino acids. The V gene lost 2 bases and the J gene lost 5 bases, with 15 bases spanning the gap. Per germline, CDR1 MNHEY and CDR2 SVGEGT. In nucleotides, the CDR3 is TGTGCCAGCAGTTACACAGCCGCCAGTGGGACTGAAGCTTTCTTT. Translation gives CASSYTAASGTEAFF.

The rearrangement uses TRBV3-1 (or the pseudogene TRBV3-2) and TRBJ2-1, with 13 bases that match TRBD2. The ends lost 2 bases at V and 7 bases at J; junction bases unmatched: 5. There are 16 residues in the CDR3. Germline assignment: CDR1 LGHDT and CDR2 YNNKEL (reference sequence). CDR3 loop: CASSQSTSGRGNEQFF. The CDR3 DNA is TGTGCCAGCAGCCAAAGCACTAGCGGGAGGGGTAATGAGCAGTTCTTC.

This clone appeared once. The chain uses TRBV5-5 and TRBJ1-4, with TRBD1 identical over 8 bases. The CDR3 consists of 15 residues. Germline CDR1 and CDR2: SGHKS and YYEKEE (reference sequence). The trim removed 0 bases at V and 8 bases at J, leaving 6 bases unmatched. CDR3 DNA sequence: TGTGCCAGCAGCTTGGTGCAGGGGGCGGGAGAAAAACTGTTTTTT. Its translation is CASSLVQGAGEKLFF. The whole variable domain, filled in from reference TRBV5-5 and TRBJ1-4, reads DAGVTQSPTHLIKTRGQQVTLRCSPISGHKSVSWYQQVLGQGPQFIFQYYEKEERGRGNFPDRFSARQFPNYSSELNVNALLLGDSALYLCASSLVQGAGEKLFFGSGTQLSVL.

CDR3 in amino acids: CASALGKSSGRAWNEQFF. For the CDR3, the DNA is TGTGCCAGCGCCCTGGGAAAATCTAGCGGGAGGGCCTGGAATGAGCAGTTCTTC. The chain recombines TRBV11-2 with TRBJ2-1; 12 bases agree with TRBD2. The germline V gene encodes CDR1 SGHAT and CDR2 FQNNGV. CDR3 size: 18 residues. V trimming: 8 bases; J trimming: 7 bases; junction bases outside the gene matches: 18.

This clone was seen once. The genes are TRBV4-1 and TRBJ1-3; TRBD1 aligns across 9 bases. V shed 1 base and J 3 bases; nucleotides not matched to a gene: 1. The CDR3 loop spans 15 amino acids. Germline assignment: CDR1 MGHRA and CDR2 YSYEKL. The CDR3 DNA reads as TGCGCCAGCAGCCAAGGGGGACAGGGTGGAAACACCATATATTTT. It specifies CASSQGGQGGNTIYF.